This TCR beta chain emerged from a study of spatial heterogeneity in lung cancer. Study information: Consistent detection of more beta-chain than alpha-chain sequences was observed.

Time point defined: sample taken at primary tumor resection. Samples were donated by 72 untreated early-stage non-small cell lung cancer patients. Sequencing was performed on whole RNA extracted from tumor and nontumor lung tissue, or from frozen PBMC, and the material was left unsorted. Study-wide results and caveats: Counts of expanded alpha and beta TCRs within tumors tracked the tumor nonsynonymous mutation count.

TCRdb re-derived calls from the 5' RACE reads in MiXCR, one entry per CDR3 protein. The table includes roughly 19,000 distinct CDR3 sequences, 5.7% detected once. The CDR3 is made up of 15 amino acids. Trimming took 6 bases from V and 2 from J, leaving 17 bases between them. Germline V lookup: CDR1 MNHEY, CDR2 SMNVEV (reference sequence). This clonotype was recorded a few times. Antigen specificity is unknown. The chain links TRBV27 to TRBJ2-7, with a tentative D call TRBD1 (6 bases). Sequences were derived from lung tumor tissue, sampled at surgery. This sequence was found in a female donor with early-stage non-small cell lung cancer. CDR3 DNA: TGTGCCAGCAGCCGCATGGACAGTAAAACCTACGAGCAGTACTTC. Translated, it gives CASSRMDSKTYEQYF.